This is a list of T cell receptor beta chains from one sample in a study of blood T cell repertoires in COVID-19. The protocol was immunoSEQ multiplex PCR, while the TCRdb copy is restricted to in-frame clones and leaves out a portion. The data hold 40,000 to 50,000 clones, with around 86% observed a single time. Specimen: peripheral blood. The source of these receptors is a woman older than 75 with acute or convalescent COVID-19. The CDR3 runs from the conserved cysteine through the conserved F or W. Each record gives: D gene, clone size, J gene, V gene, CDR3 DNA, CDR3 protein. The D gene is left open where the match is weak. The size of a clone is reported for some rows only, either as once, few or many, or as a class for expanded clones.

NA,NA,TRBJ2-2,TRBV15,TGTGCCACCAGCAGGCAGGGGTCCAACACCGGGGAGCTGTTTTTT,CATSRQGSNTGELFF
NA,few,TRBJ1-1,TRBV7-9,TGTGCCAGCAGCTTGTACTCCGGTATGAACACTGAAGCTTTCTTT,CASSLYSGMNTEAFF
TRBD2,NA,TRBJ2-1,TRBV4-1,TGCGCCAGCAGCCAAGCGGAGCGGGGGGGCCCTTACAATGAGCAGTTCTTC,CASSQAERGGPYNEQFF
TRBD1,NA,TRBJ1-1,TRBV27,TGTGCCAGCAGTTTGGCCGGGACAGTCACTGAAGCTTTCTTT,CASSLAGTVTEAFF
TRBD1,NA,TRBJ2-1,TRBV5-1,TGCGCCAGCAGCGACCGGACAGGGGGGTCGAGTGAGCAGTTCTTC,CASSDRTGGSSEQFF
NA,few,TRBJ1-5,TRBV5-5,TGTGCCAGCAGCTTGTCAGGGATTGAGCCCCAGCATTTT,CASSLSGIEPQHF
NA,once,TRBJ1-4,TRBV5-5,TGTGCCAGCAGCTTGGGCCCCGGCGGCGAAAAACTGTTTTTT,CASSLGPGGEKLFF
NA,NA,TRBJ2-5,TRBV29-1,TGCAGCGTAACAGGGCCCCAAGAGACCCAGTACTTC,CSVTGPQETQYF
NA,few,TRBJ1-1,TRBV2,TGTGCCAGCAGTGAAGCCCTTGAAGCTTTCTTT,CASSEALEAFF
NA,NA,TRBJ1-3,TRBV10-3,TGTGCCATCATGTTGAGTTCTGGAAACACCATATATTTT,CAIMLSSGNTIYF
TRBD2,NA,TRBJ2-2,TRBV9,TGTGCCAGCAGCCGGGGACTAGCGATCCATCCCGGGGAGCTGTTTTTT,CASSRGLAIHPGELFF
NA,few,TRBJ2-7,TRBV2,TGTGCCAGCATTGAGGTGGGCAGGGGTGGGCAGTACTTC,CASIEVGRGGQYF
TRBD1,NA,TRBJ2-2,TRBV7-8,TGTGCCAGCAGCTTACGGACAGGGCCTGACACCGGGGAGCTGTTTTTT,CASSLRTGPDTGELFF
NA,NA,TRBJ1-4,TRBV10-3,TGTGCCATCAGTGAAGGCACCCGGGCAGGGAATGAAAAACTGTTTTTT,CAISEGTRAGNEKLFF
TRBD1,NA,TRBJ2-2,TRBV6-5,TGTGCCAGCAGGAAACGGGACAGGGGCTCCGGGGAGCTGTTTTTT,CASRKRDRGSGELFF
NA,few,TRBJ1-4,TRBV19,TGTGCCAGTAACTTCAGACAGTCTAATGAAAAACTGTTTTTT,CASNFRQSNEKLFF
NA,NA,TRBJ1-1,TRBV6-6,TGTGCCAGCAGTTACTCGGGCAGGCAGAACACTGAAGCTTTCTTT,CASSYSGRQNTEAFF
TRBD2,NA,TRBJ2-1,TRBV2,TGTGCCAGCAGTGAATGGGGTAGCGGGGACTCCTACAATGAGCAGTTCTTC,CASSEWGSGDSYNEQFF
NA,NA,TRBJ1-1,TRBV7-9,TGTGCCAGCAGCCTGACAGCTGCGCCTATTGAAGCTTTCTTT,CASSLTAAPIEAFF
NA,NA,TRBJ2-7,TRBV12-3/TRBV12-4,TGTGCCAGCAGTCCCTCCCCCTACGAGCAGTACTTC,CASSPSPYEQYF
TRBD2,NA,TRBJ2-3,TRBV18,TGTGCCAGCTCGCCTACTAGCGGGGGCACAGATACGCAGTATTTT,CASSPTSGGTDTQYF
NA,NA,TRBJ1-2,TRBV6-5,TGTGCCAGCACCTCGGGAGACTATGGCTACACCTTC,CASTSGDYGYTF